The clone carrying this T cell receptor (beta chain) was seen ten or more times. This specimen belongs to a study of human T cells and chemical hapten exposure. The time point denotes: patch test 2, 6 weeks after DPC sensitization. Treatment denoted: therapeutic diphenylcyclopropenone sensitization with weekly scalp DPC. Germline assignment: CDR1 SEHNR and CDR2 FQNEAQ (reference sequence). V gave up 5 bases and J gave up 7 bases; unmatched junction bases: 9. This CDR3 is 15 amino acids long. TCRdb itself ran the RACE reads through MiXCR, one entry per CDR3 protein. The data show around 82,000 distinct CDR3 sequences, with 6.6% seen just once and 1.3% held by the top ten.

Here the sequenced sample was whole blood, taken in connection with sensitization to the hapten diphenylcyclopropenone (DPC). The receptor was derived from a woman in her 30s with alopecia areata. Some clones in this sample may be carry-over from other donors' samples. V usage is TRBV7-9 and J usage is TRBJ2-3; TRBD2 matches 10 bases. Here the CDR3 reads CASSPTSGVSNTQYF. CDR3 nucleotide sequence: TGTGCCAGCAGCCCCACTAGCGGGGTTTCGAATACGCAGTATTTT.